This T cell receptor beta chain emerged from a study of cytomegalovirus exposure and HLA in healthy donors. Amplification used 60 Vbeta primers and 13 Jbeta primers. In the authors' workflow: A later analysis counted around 80 million unique TCR beta chains, around 12 million shared. Method: immunoSEQ multiplex PCR; TCRdb's copy keeps in-frame clones and lacks some. V, J and clone size derive from that table, while D and trimming were established from the DNA sequence. The sample yields around 150,000 clones, over 70% seen once. Overall study results and limits: Several of the most significant clusters appeared, in a later analysis, to be linked to common viral pathogens.

For this clone: No antigen is known for it.

This receptor was identified in a male donor in good health and CMV-seronegative. Sequencing was carried out using PBMCs.

For the CDR3, the DNA is TGTGCCAGCAGCCCCACGGCTAGTAGCTACGAGCAGTACTTC. It codes for CASSPTASSYEQYF. The V and J genes are TRBV11-3 and TRBJ2-7; D unclear. The CDR3 is 14 amino acids. Germline CDR1 SGHNT, CDR2 YENEEA. Trimming took 5 bases from V and 3 from J, leaving 14 bases between them.